A single sample is the source of the 8 T cell receptor beta chains below, sequenced in a study of blood T cell repertoires in COVID-19. Generated by immunoSEQ multiplex PCR, the TCRdb table keeps only in-frame clones and is missing some. The data show about 670,000 clones, 85% to 90% seen once. Sequencing was performed on peripheral blood. The source is a woman aged 18 to 35 with acute or convalescent COVID-19.

The chain has TRBV3-1 (or the pseudogene TRBV3-2) and TRBJ1-2, with D possibly being TRBD1 (6 bases). With 0 bases removed from V and 5 bases from J, the gap between germline ends came to 19 bases. The CDR3 is 17 amino acids. Germline V gene lookup returns CDR1 LGHDT and CDR2 YNNKEL (reference sequence). CDR3 protein: CASSQDYAGAYIYGYTF. In nucleotides, the CDR3 is TGTGCCAGCAGCCAAGATTATGCGGGGGCCTATATTTATGGCTACACCTTC.

V and J are TRBV9 and TRBJ2-3; D is perhaps TRBD1 (5 bases). V was pared by 0 bases and J by 2 bases, with 10 bases between. Looked up from germline, CDR1 is SGDLS and CDR2 is YYNGEE. This CDR3 region has 15 residues. The CDR3 DNA sequence: TGTGCCAGCAGCGTAGTAGGGGCTACCACAGATACGCAGTATTTT. It codes for CASSVVGATTDTQYF.

The J gene is TRBJ1-2, the V gene TRBV27; possible D gene TRBD1, 5 bases. The germline V gene encodes CDR1 MNHEY and CDR2 SMNVEV (reference sequence). Trimming cost V 4 bases and J 1 base, with 16 bases left between them. The CDR3 loop spans 16 amino acids. The CDR3 sequence: CASSSLWEGINYGYTF. CDR3 nucleotide sequence: TGTGCCAGCAGTTCCTTATGGGAGGGGATTAACTATGGCTACACCTTC.

The chain is built from TRBV21-1 and TRBJ2-2; TRBD2, as called in the table, went unchecked against the DNA. TRBV21-1 is termed a pseudogene. The CDR3 covers 17 residues. The CDR3 nucleotides are TGTGCCAGCAGCCCGGGACTAGCGGGGGTTATGGTCGGGGAGCTGTTTTTT. This gives the protein CASSPGLAGVMVGELFF.

There are a few counts of this clone. This sample also contains other DNA sequences that code for the same CDR3. The rearrangement uses TRBV7-2 and TRBJ1-1; D is perhaps TRBD1 (5 bases). Germline-derived CDR1 and CDR2 are SGHTA and FQGNSA. The CDR3 loop spans 13 amino acids. Trimming took off 2 bases at V and 5 bases at J, with 9 bases between the two ends. The CDR3 protein is CASSLRGITEAFF. The CDR3 DNA sequence: TGTGCCAGCAGCTTAAGGGGTATAACTGAAGCTTTCTTT.

The J gene is TRBJ2-3, the V gene TRBV5-5; 9 nucleotides align to TRBD2. The germline CDR1 and CDR2 sequences are SGHKS and YYEKEE (reference sequence). V was pared by 2 bases and J by 0 bases, with 4 bases of the junction left unmatched. The CDR3 is 16 amino acids. The CDR3 loop is CASSFLLAGSTDTQYF. For the CDR3, the DNA is TGTGCCAGCAGCTTCTTGCTAGCGGGAAGCACAGATACGCAGTATTTT. Looking up the rest from reference TRBV5-5 and TRBJ2-3 gives the full variable domain: DAGVTQSPTHLIKTRGQQVTLRCSPISGHKSVSWYQQVLGQGPQFIFQYYEKEERGRGNFPDRFSARQFPNYSSELNVNALLLGDSALYLCASSFLLAGSTDTQYFGPGTRLTVL.

V gene TRBV9 combines with J gene TRBJ1-1; D is undetermined. Germline V gene lookup returns CDR1 SGDLS and CDR2 YYNGEE. The CDR3 consists of 13 residues. Trimming shortened V by 0 bases and J by 11 bases, and 14 bases separated the two germline ends. CDR3 amino acids: CASSVDSRTGAFF. As DNA, the CDR3 is TGTGCCAGCAGCGTAGACAGTAGAACGGGGGCTTTCTTT.

V usage is TRBV7-9 and J usage is TRBJ2-7; tentative D call: TRBD1 (6 bases). Trimming took off 4 bases at V and 1 base at J, with 17 bases between the two ends. The length of the CDR3 is 16 residues. Germline CDR1 SEHNR, CDR2 FQNEAQ (reference sequence). CDR3 in amino acids: CASSSSLPDRSYEQYF. The DNA of the CDR3 is TGTGCCAGCAGCTCCTCCTTACCGGACAGATCCTACGAGCAGTACTTC.